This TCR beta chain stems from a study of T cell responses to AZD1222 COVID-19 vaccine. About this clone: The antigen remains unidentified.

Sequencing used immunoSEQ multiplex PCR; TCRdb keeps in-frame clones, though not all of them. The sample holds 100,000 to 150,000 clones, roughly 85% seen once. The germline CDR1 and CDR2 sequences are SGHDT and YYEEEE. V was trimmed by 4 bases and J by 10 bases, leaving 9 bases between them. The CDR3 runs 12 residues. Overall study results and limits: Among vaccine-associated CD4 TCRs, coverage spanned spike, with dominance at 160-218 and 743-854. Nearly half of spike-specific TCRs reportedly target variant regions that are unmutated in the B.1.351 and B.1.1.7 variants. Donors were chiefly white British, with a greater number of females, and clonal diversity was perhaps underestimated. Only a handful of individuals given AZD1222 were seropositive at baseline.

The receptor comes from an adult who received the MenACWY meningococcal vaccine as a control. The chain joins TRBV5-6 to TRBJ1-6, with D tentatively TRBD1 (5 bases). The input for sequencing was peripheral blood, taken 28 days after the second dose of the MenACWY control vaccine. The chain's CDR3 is CASSPGFSPLHF. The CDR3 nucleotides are TGTGCCAGCAGCCCAGGGTTCTCACCCCTCCACTTT.